A selection of T cell receptor beta chains follows, all from one sample in a study of T cell responses to AZD1222 COVID-19 vaccine. Profiled with immunoSEQ multiplex PCR; TCRdb holds only in-frame clones, not every one. The sample shows over 120,000 clones, around 84% of them seen only once. Here the sequenced sample was peripheral blood, taken 28 days after the second AZD1222 dose. Every receptor here comes from an adult who received the AZD1222 COVID-19 vaccine. CDR3s include the opening cysteine and the closing phenylalanine or tryptophan. Each record gives: J gene, D gene, clone size, V gene, CDR3 DNA, CDR3 protein. D genes are given only for firm matches. The size entry is marked missing in some rows and otherwise reads once, few, many or a size class.

>TRBJ1-1|TRBD1|-|TRBV10-3
TGTGCCACTTCGACAGGGCTTGGGACTGAAGCTTTCTTT
CATSTGLGTEAFF
>TRBJ2-1|TRBD1|-|TRBV9
TGTGCCAGCAGCCCCCAACAAGGGGGCCAATACAATGAGCAGTTCTTC
CASSPQQGGQYNEQFF
>TRBJ2-3|-|once|TRBV5-1
TGCGCCAGCAGCTTGGAAGCAGCCGTGAACACAGATACGCAGTATTTT
CASSLEAAVNTDTQYF
>TRBJ1-1|-|-|TRBV3-1/TRBV3-2
TGTGCCAGCAGCCAAGATTCGCAGGGGAAATTATCCGGAGCTTTCTTT
CASSQDSQGKLSGAFF
>TRBJ1-6|TRBD1|-|TRBV9
TGTGCCAGCAGCGGGGACAGGGCGGATAATTCACCCCTCCACTTT
CASSGDRADNSPLHF
>TRBJ1-4|-|few|TRBV12-5
TGTGCTAGTGGTTCCCCCTGGGGTGAAAAACTGTTTTTT
CASGSPWGEKLFF
>TRBJ1-5|-|-|TRBV19
TGTGCCAGTAGTATGCAGTCCAAAAATCAGCCCCAGCATTTT
CASSMQSKNQPQHF
>TRBJ1-5|-|-|TRBV28
TGTGCCAGCAGTTTAGAGCAGAGCAATCAGCCCCAGCATTTT
CASSLEQSNQPQHF
>TRBJ1-1|-|once|TRBV7-2
TGTGCCAGCAGCTTAGGTCGCGGGTCCGCTGAAGCTTTCTTT
CASSLGRGSAEAFF
>TRBJ1-4|-|few|TRBV19
TGTGCCAGTGCAGGCGGTTGGGAAAAACTGTTTTTT
CASAGGWEKLFF
>TRBJ2-3|-|-|TRBV7-8
TGTGCCAGCAGCTTTACGCGAGTTGCTACGCAGTATTTT
CASSFTRVATQYF
>TRBJ2-3|TRBD1|-|TRBV12-3/TRBV12-4
TGTGCCAGCAAGACAGGGGTAGGGGATACGCAGTATTTT
CASKTGVGDTQYF
>TRBJ1-3|TRBD1|once|TRBV6-5
TGTGCCAGCAGGACAGGGGGTGGAAACACCATATATTTT
CASRTGGGNTIYF
>TRBJ1-2|-|-|TRBV7-2
TGTGCCAGCAGCCCACCTGAAGGGAGGGGGGGCTACACCTTC
CASSPPEGRGGYTF
>TRBJ2-7|-|once|TRBV30
TGTGCCTGGAGTGTGTGGGGGACCCTTGAGGAGCAGTACTTC
CAWSVWGTLEEQYF